Listed below are T cell receptor beta chains from one sample, sequenced in a study of T cell repertoires in cytomegalovirus infection. TCRdb itself ran the reads through MiXCR, one entry per CDR3 protein. The sample includes approximately 910,000 distinct CDR3 sequences, approximately 30% seen only once; the top ten take under 15%. These TCRs are of unknown antigen specificity. The sample here was cultured CD8+ T cells from PBMCs, taken from culture after CMV antigen stimulation. These TCRs come from a human donor in good health (CMV status not recorded). Some clones in this sample may be carry-over from other donors' samples. The CDR3 runs from the conserved cysteine through the conserved F or W. The D gene is left open where the match is weak. Clone size appears in some rows only: once, few, many, or a class for an expanded clone.

j_call: TRBJ1-1; clone_size: .; v_call: TRBV7-9; d_call: .; cdr3_aa: CASSFGLGLRTEAFF; cdr3_nt: TGTGCCAGCAGCTTCGGTCTGGGGTTGCGAACTGAAGCTTTCTTT
j_call: TRBJ2-6; clone_size: few; v_call: TRBV7-9; d_call: TRBD1; cdr3_aa: CASSLRGGETDRPSGANVLTF; cdr3_nt: TGTGCCAGCAGCTTAAGAGGTGGGGAAACGGACAGGCCGTCTGGGGCCAACGTCCTGACTTTC
j_call: TRBJ2-6; clone_size: few; v_call: TRBV4-3; d_call: .; cdr3_aa: CASSQGYGGGNSGANVLTF; cdr3_nt: TGCGCCAGCAGCCAAGGTTACGGGGGCGGGAACTCTGGGGCCAACGTCCTGACTTTC
j_call: TRBJ2-7; clone_size: .; v_call: TRBV29-1; d_call: TRBD2; cdr3_aa: CSVGHRAGGSYEQYF; cdr3_nt: TGCAGCGTTGGTCATAGGGCGGGGGGATCCTACGAGCAGTACTTC
j_call: TRBJ1-1; clone_size: many; v_call: TRBV7-8; d_call: .; cdr3_aa: CASSLAIAGQETEAFF; cdr3_nt: TGTGCCAGCAGCTTAGCAATAGCCGGGCAAGAGACTGAAGCTTTCTTT
j_call: TRBJ2-2; clone_size: .; v_call: TRBV19; d_call: TRBD2; cdr3_aa: CASSIAGGNTGELFF; cdr3_nt: TGTGCCAGTAGTATAGCGGGGGGGAACACCGGGGAGCTGTTTTTT
j_call: TRBJ2-3; clone_size: .; v_call: TRBV30; d_call: .; cdr3_aa: CAWKLAPRTDTQYF; cdr3_nt: TGTGCCTGGAAACTAGCACCTCGCACAGATACGCAGTATTTT
j_call: TRBJ1-2; clone_size: .; v_call: TRBV12-3/TRBV12-4; d_call: TRBD1; cdr3_aa: CASTPGTGVPYGYTF; cdr3_nt: TGTGCCAGCACCCCAGGGACAGGGGTGCCCTATGGCTACACCTTC
j_call: TRBJ2-1; clone_size: .; v_call: TRBV6-5; d_call: .; cdr3_aa: CASSYSFNNEQFF; cdr3_nt: TGTGCCAGCAGTTACTCCTTCAACAATGAGCAGTTCTTC
j_call: TRBJ2-5; clone_size: .; v_call: TRBV10-3; d_call: .; cdr3_aa: CAISGETQYF; cdr3_nt: TGTGCCATCAGTGGGGAGACCCAGTACTTC
j_call: TRBJ1-2; clone_size: .; v_call: TRBV5-6; d_call: .; cdr3_aa: CASSLVRASGYTF; cdr3_nt: TGTGCCAGCAGCTTGGTTAGGGCGAGTGGCTACACCTTC